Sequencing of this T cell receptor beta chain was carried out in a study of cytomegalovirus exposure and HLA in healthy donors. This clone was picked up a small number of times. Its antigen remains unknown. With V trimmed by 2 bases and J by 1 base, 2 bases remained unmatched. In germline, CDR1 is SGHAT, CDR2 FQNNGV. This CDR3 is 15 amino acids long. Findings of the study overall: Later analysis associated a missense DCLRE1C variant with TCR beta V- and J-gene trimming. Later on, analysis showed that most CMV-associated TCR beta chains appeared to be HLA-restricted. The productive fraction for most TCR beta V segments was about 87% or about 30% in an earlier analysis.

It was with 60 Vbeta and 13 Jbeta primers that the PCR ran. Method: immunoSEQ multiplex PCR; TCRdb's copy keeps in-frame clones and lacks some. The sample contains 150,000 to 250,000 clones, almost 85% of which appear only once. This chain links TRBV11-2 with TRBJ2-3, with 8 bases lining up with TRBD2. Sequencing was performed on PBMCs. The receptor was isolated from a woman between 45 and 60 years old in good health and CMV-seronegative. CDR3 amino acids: CASSLTSGGTDTQYF. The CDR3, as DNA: TGTGCCAGCAGCTTAACTAGCGGAGGCACAGATACGCAGTATTTT.